The 27 T cell receptor beta chains below all came from one sample that was sequenced in a study of T cells in Graves' hyperthyroidism and ophthalmopathy. Authors of the study amplified TCR beta CDR3 regions from RNA transcripts. The HTBI primer set drove a first-round RT-PCR of the TCR CDR3. TCRdb called the multiplex PCR reads again in MiXCR, with one record for every CDR3 protein. The repertoire holds 360,000 or so distinct CDR3 sequences, with 15% as singletons. The source material was blood. These receptors all come from a woman aged 60-70 years with Graves' ophthalmopathy.

Many counts were recorded for this clonotype. This rearrangement joins TRBV28 to TRBJ2-5; D is tentatively TRBD1 or TRBD2 (5 bases each). The CDR3 consists of 14 residues. V was clipped by 2 bases and J by 3 bases, with 10 bases between them. Germline-derived CDR1 and CDR2 are MDHEN and SYDVKM. The CDR3 DNA reads TGTGCCAGCAGTTTAGGGGGAGAAGAAGAGACCCAGTACTTC. Amino acid sequence: CASSLGGEEETQYF. Full variable domain (remainder filled in from reference TRBV28 and TRBJ2-5): DVKVTQSSRYLVKRTGEKVFLECVQDMDHENMFWYRQDPGLGLRLIYFSYDVKMKEKGDIPEGYSVSREKKERFSLILESASTNQTSMYLCASSLGGEEETQYFGPGTRLLVL.

The chain joins TRBV29-1 to TRBJ2-4; D is uncertain. Trimming removed 6 bases from V and 0 bases from J, with 9 bases in between. There are 13 residues in the CDR3. Germline CDR1 SQVTM, CDR2 ANQGSEA. CDR3 sequence: CSVGAVAKNIQYF. DNA for the CDR3: TGCAGCGTGGGTGCTGTAGCCAAAAACATTCAGTACTTC. The entire variable domain, with the rest obtained from reference TRBV29-1 and TRBJ2-4, is as follows: SAVISQKPSRDICQRGTSLTIQCQVDSQVTMMFWYRQQPGQSLTLIATANQGSEATYESGFVIDKFPISRPNLTFSTLTVSNMSPEDSSIYLCSVGAVAKNIQYFGAGTRLSVL.

This clonotype was counted ten times or more. The chain uses TRBV28 and TRBJ1-5; D gene ambiguous. CDR3 length: 12 residues. Germline V lookup: CDR1 MDHEN, CDR2 SYDVKM. Trimming pared 5 bases from V and 4 bases from J, leaving 6 bases between. The CDR3 protein is CASSLLNQPQHF. In nucleotides, the CDR3 is TGTGCCAGCAGTCTCCTTAATCAGCCCCAGCATTTT.

This chain connects TRBV20-1 to TRBJ2-4, with TRBD1 as a possible D gene (5 bases). This CDR3 spans 15 amino acids. Germline CDR1 is DFQATT and CDR2 is SNEGSKA (reference sequence). The V and J ends lost 5 bases and 2 bases respectively, with 16 bases between them. The CDR3: CSAVDSPFSKNIQYF. CDR3 DNA: TGCAGTGCTGTCGACAGTCCCTTCTCCAAAAACATTCAGTACTTC.

V usage is TRBV5-1 and J usage is TRBJ2-3, with 8 bases matching TRBD1. CDR1 SGHRS and CDR2 YFSETQ come from the germline V gene. The trim removed 5 bases at V and 3 bases at J, leaving 2 bases unmatched. The CDR3 totals 13 residues. CDR3 bases: TGCGCCAGCAGGCAGGGGGCTACAGATACGCAGTATTTT. Translating gives CASRQGATDTQYF.

Turning to this clonotype: This sequence may be a read error, since a much larger clone differs from it by one base. The V and J genes are TRBV10-3 and TRBJ2-7, with D maybe TRBD1 (6 bases). The CDR3 totals 14 residues. Germline V lookup: CDR1 ENHRY, CDR2 SYGVKD. This chain's CDR3 is CAISDRGDSYEQCF. As DNA, the CDR3 is TGTGCCATCAGTGACAGGGGTGATTCCTACGAGCAGTGCTTC.

This clonotype was picked up a small number of times. The rearrangement joins TRBV9 to TRBJ2-2, with 7 bases aligning to TRBD2. V shed 0 bases and J 3 bases; nucleotides not matched to a gene: 5. The CDR3 runs to 16 residues. Germline V CDR1 and CDR2: SGDLS, YYNGEE. The CDR3: CASSVDSSGYTGELFF. As DNA, the CDR3 is TGTGCCAGCAGCGTAGATTCTAGCGGTTACACCGGGGAGCTGTTTTTT.

This rearrangement joins TRBV28 to TRBJ2-4; TRBD1 aligns across 10 bases. Losses at the gene ends were 5 bases for V and 6 bases for J; bases not matched to a gene: 4. Germline V lookup: CDR1 MDHEN, CDR2 SYDVKM. The CDR3 has 14 residues. CDR3 in DNA: TGTGCCAGCAGTGGGACAGGGGAAGGAAACATTCAGTACTTC. It is translated as CASSGTGEGNIQYF. The full variable domain, in which reference TRBV28 and TRBJ2-4 provide the parts outside the CDR3, is DVKVTQSSRYLVKRTGEKVFLECVQDMDHENMFWYRQDPGLGLRLIYFSYDVKMKEKGDIPEGYSVSREKKERFSLILESASTNQTSMYLCASSGTGEGNIQYFGAGTRLSVL.

At least ten counts were recorded for this clonotype. The chain combines TRBV12-3 or TRBV12-4 with TRBJ1-6, with D possibly being TRBD1 (5 bases). The CDR3 is made up of 16 amino acids. The V gene lost 0 bases and the J gene lost 10 bases, with 16 bases spanning the gap. In nucleotides, the CDR3 is TGTGCCAGCAGTTTAGCGCGGGGACCCCCCGACTCACCCCTCCACTTT. This encodes CASSLARGPPDSPLHF.

The chain combines TRBV10-3 with TRBJ2-1; TRBD1 agrees at 8 bases. This CDR3 contains 15 residues. The ends lost 6 bases at V and 2 bases at J; junction bases unmatched: 6. Germline values: CDR1 ENHRY, CDR2 SYGVKD. The CDR3 loop is CAISQGQGPYNEQFF. The CDR3, as DNA: TGTGCCATCAGCCAAGGACAGGGCCCCTACAATGAGCAGTTCTTC.

This clonotype appeared a few times. This chain uses TRBV20-1 with TRBJ2-2; D unclear. The V end was cut by 2 bases, the J end by 0 bases, with 7 bases between. This CDR3 is 14 amino acids long. CDR1 is DFQATT, CDR2 SNEGSKA, per germline (reference sequence). The CDR3 reads CSARSATNTGELFF. DNA for the CDR3: TGCAGTGCTAGATCCGCAACGAACACCGGGGAGCTGTTTTTT.

The chain carries TRBV5-4 and TRBJ2-3; D uncertain. The CDR3 is made up of 13 amino acids. The germline V and J ends were trimmed by 4 bases and 2 bases, with 8 bases remaining between them. CDR1 is SGHNT, CDR2 YYREEE, per germline (reference sequence). CDR3 sequence (DNA): TGTGCCAGCAGCCAAGGGATCACAGATACGCAGTATTTT. Translation gives CASSQGITDTQYF.

This clonotype has just a few counts. CDR3 DNA: TGTGCCAGCAGCCCCGGACTAGCGGGAGTAGGGGGGCTAACAGATACGCAGTATTTT. It is translated as CASSPGLAGVGGLTDTQYF. The chain couples TRBV6-1 to TRBJ2-3, with 13 bases lining up with TRBD2. Per the germline V gene, CDR1 is MNHNS and CDR2 is SASEGT. V dropped 6 bases and J dropped 3; count of bases not matched to a gene: 15. CDR3 length: 19 amino acids.

V and J are TRBV6-5 and TRBJ2-3; D is perhaps TRBD2 (7 bases). Trimming took off 2 bases at V and 5 bases at J, with 17 bases between the two ends. The CDR3 is 16 residues long. Germline loops: CDR1 MNHEY, CDR2 SVGAGI. Written as DNA, the CDR3 is TGTGCCAGCAGTTACAGGGGGGGAGGGCAGGTAGATACGCAGTATTTT. This translates into CASSYRGGGQVDTQYF.

The chain links TRBV11-2 to TRBJ2-1, with 11 bases fitting TRBD2. This CDR3 region has 16 residues. Germline V gene sequence: CDR1 SGHAT, CDR2 FQNNGV. The trim removed 5 bases at V and 3 bases at J, leaving 6 bases unmatched. In DNA form, the CDR3 reads TGTGCCAGCAGCCCCCGTAGCGGGGGGGGCTACAATGAGCAGTTCTTC. Translation: CASSPRSGGGYNEQFF.

This clonotype was found a few times. This chain links TRBV7-2 with TRBJ1-4; 7 nucleotides match TRBD1. CDR1 SGHTA and CDR2 FQGNSA come from the germline V gene. Losses at the gene ends were 6 bases for V and 5 bases for J; bases not matched to a gene: 12. The CDR3 contains 16 residues. The CDR3 sequence is CASSYQGDSSNEKLFF. The CDR3 DNA sequence: TGTGCCAGCAGTTACCAAGGGGACAGTTCCAATGAAAAACTGTTTTTT.

Only a few counts were recorded for this clonotype. The chain uses TRBV5-1 and TRBJ1-4; D is perhaps TRBD1 (6 bases). The CDR3 totals 16 residues. The germline V gene has CDR1 SGHRS and CDR2 YFSETQ. Trimming cost V 6 bases and J 4 bases, with 19 bases left between them. CDR3 sequence (DNA): TGCGCCAGCACCACTGGACGGGGGCGGATTAATGAAAAACTGTTTTTT. This translates into CASTTGRGRINEKLFF.

This clonotype was seen at least ten times. The V gene is TRBV27, the J gene TRBJ2-3; D gene uncertain. This CDR3 is built from 14 residues. Germline loops: CDR1 MNHEY, CDR2 SMNVEV (reference sequence). Trimming took off 6 bases at V and 2 bases at J, with 12 bases between the two ends. The CDR3 nucleotides are TGTGCCAGCAGCCCCCAACTAAACACAGATACGCAGTATTTT. This translates into CASSPQLNTDTQYF.

The rearrangement links TRBV20-1 to TRBJ1-1; D unresolved. CDR1 DFQATT and CDR2 SNEGSKA come from the germline V gene (reference sequence). The CDR3 is made up of 12 amino acids. Trimming removed 2 bases from V and 1 base from J, with 5 bases in between. The CDR3, as DNA: TGCAGTGCTAGATCAGAGAACACTGAAGCTTTCTTT. The encoded protein is CSARSENTEAFF.

This clonotype was counted many times. The chain is built from TRBV29-1 and TRBJ1-1; no clear D. Germline V gene lookup returns CDR1 SQVTM and CDR2 ANQGSEA. The V gene lost 5 bases and the J gene lost 1 base, with 8 bases spanning the gap. This CDR3 spans 12 amino acids. The CDR3 bases are TGCAGCGTTACACCAGCGAACACTGAAGCTTTCTTT. Its translation is CSVTPANTEAFF.

This clonotype was seen at least ten times. The V and J genes are TRBV12-3 or TRBV12-4 and TRBJ2-4, with 11 bases identical to TRBD2. The length of the CDR3 is 14 residues. V shed 4 bases and J 4 bases; nucleotides not matched to a gene: 0. The CDR3 DNA follows: TGTGCCAGCAGTTCTAGCGGGAGGAAAAACATTCAGTACTTC. This gives the protein CASSSSGRKNIQYF.

Many counts were recorded for this clonotype. This rearrangement joins TRBV19 to TRBJ1-5; 8 bases are a match to TRBD1. CDR3 length: 15 amino acids. From germline, CDR1 is LNHDA and CDR2 SQIVND (reference sequence). The V and J ends lost 7 bases and 1 base, in that order; junction bases with no gene match: 6. The CDR3 DNA reads as TGTGCCAGTACCACGGACAGGGCAAGCAATCAGCCCCAGCATTTT. It is translated as CASTTDRASNQPQHF.

This clonotype was seen many times. The chain combines TRBV6-1 with TRBJ1-2; no definite D call. Germline V lookup: CDR1 MNHNS, CDR2 SASEGT. The CDR3 consists of 12 residues. V was pared by 6 bases and J by 4 bases, with 9 bases between. The CDR3 DNA is TGTGCCAGCAGAACAGTTCCCTATGGCTACACCTTC. As protein: CASRTVPYGYTF.

As regards this clonotype: Since a much larger clone is just one base distant, this may be a read error. J is TRBJ1-5 and V is TRBV6-1, with D perhaps TRBD1 (5 bases). The CDR3 is made up of 13 amino acids. Germline CDR1 MNHNS, CDR2 SASEGT. The CDR3 nucleotides read TGTGCCAGCAGGGGGGTGGGGGGTCAGCCCGAGCATTTT. Its protein product is CASRGVGGQPEHF.

This clonotype came up a few times. The chain is built from TRBV7-9 and TRBJ2-3; 7 bases are a match to TRBD1. Germline trimming cut 1 base from V and 2 bases from J; bases unmatched to any gene: 3. This CDR3 has 15 amino acids. Germline assignment: CDR1 SEHNR and CDR2 FQNEAQ (reference sequence). The CDR3 region has the DNA TGTGCCAGCAGCTTAGTCAGGGGGATCACAGATACGCAGTATTTT. As protein: CASSLVRGITDTQYF.

About this clonotype: A much larger clone differs by one base, so this may be a read error. The chain couples TRBV2 to TRBJ1-4; 7 nucleotides align to TRBD1. This CDR3 region has 14 residues. CDR1 and CDR2 (germline): SNHLY, FYNNEI. CDR3 region: CASREDRVEEKLFF. For the CDR3, the DNA is TGTGCCAGCAGAGAAGACAGGGTAGAGGAAAAACTGTTTTTT.

This clonotype has ten or more counts. The J gene is TRBJ2-7, the V gene TRBV7-8; 11 nucleotides line up with TRBD2. The germline gives CDR1 SGHVS, CDR2 FQNEAQ. This CDR3 is built from 20 residues. V shed 1 base, J shed 2 bases, and the junction held 16 bases outside the gene matches. In DNA, the CDR3 is TGTGCCAGCAGCTTAGTCTCCCCAGTAGCGGGAGGGCCTAGGACCTACGAGCAGTACTTC. Its protein product is CASSLVSPVAGGPRTYEQYF.